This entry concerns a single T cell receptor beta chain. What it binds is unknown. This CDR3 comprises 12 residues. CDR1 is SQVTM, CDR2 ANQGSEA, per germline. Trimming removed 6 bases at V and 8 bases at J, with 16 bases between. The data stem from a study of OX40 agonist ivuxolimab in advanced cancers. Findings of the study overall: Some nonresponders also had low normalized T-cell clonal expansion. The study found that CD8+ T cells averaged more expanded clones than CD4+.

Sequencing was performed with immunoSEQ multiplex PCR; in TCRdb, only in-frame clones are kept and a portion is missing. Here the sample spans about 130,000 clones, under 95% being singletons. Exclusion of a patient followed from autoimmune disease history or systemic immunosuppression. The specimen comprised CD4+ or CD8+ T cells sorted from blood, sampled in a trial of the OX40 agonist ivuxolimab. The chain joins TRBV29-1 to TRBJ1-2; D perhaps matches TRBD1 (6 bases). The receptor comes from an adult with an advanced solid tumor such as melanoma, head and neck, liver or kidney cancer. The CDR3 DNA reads TGCAGCGTAGAAACACCGGGACAAGGCTACACCTTC. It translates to CSVETPGQGYTF.